Below, one T cell receptor (beta chain) is given with its context. Its matching antigen is unknown. TCRdb independently ran MiXCR on the RT-PCR reads; one entry per CDR3 protein. The sample includes hundreds of thousands of distinct CDR3 sequences, 12% to 15% seen only once; the top ten take 7.5% to 9%. These data are taken from a study of response to subunit inactivated influenza vaccine. Regarding the study as a whole: With each seasonal influenza vaccination, the authors suggested, few new T cells are recruited.

The source of this sequence is a man aged 50 to 60 who received an inactivated influenza vaccine. Sequences were derived from PBMCs from blood, sampled around 14 days before vaccination.

The chain's CDR3 is CSAPRTGWSYNEQFF. The CDR3 DNA reads as TGCAGTGCCCCGAGGACAGGGTGGTCCTACAATGAGCAGTTCTTC. The V and J genes are TRBV20-1 and TRBJ2-1; 8 nucleotides agree with TRBD1. This CDR3 is 15 amino acids long. The J segment lost 1 base and the V segment lost 6 bases, leaving 8 bases of the junction unmatched. Germline assignment: CDR1 DFQATT and CDR2 SNEGSKA (reference sequence).